Each of the 17 T cell receptor beta chains below was sequenced from the same sample in a study of technical replicates of blood from a handful of donors. Produced via immunoSEQ multiplex PCR; TCRdb's table is partial and in-frame only. The sample includes tens of thousands of clones, 90% to 95% seen only once; the top ten take under 5.5%. Sequencing input: PBMCs. These receptors were collected from a human donor in good health. Some clones in this sample may be carry-over from other donors' samples.

This rearrangement joins TRBV10-3 to TRBJ2-6; TRBD1 is a possible D gene (5 bases). Deletions cut 4 bases from V and 1 base from J, with 8 bases between. Germline CDR1 ENHRY, CDR2 SYGVKD. The CDR3 consists of 15 residues. The CDR3 spells CAISADSSGANVLTF. The CDR3 nucleotides are TGTGCCATCAGTGCCGACAGTTCTGGGGCCAACGTCCTGACTTTC.

The genes are TRBV11-2 and TRBJ2-1, with TRBD2 as a possible D gene (6 bases). V lost 1 base and J lost 4, with 14 bases in between. The germline CDR1 and CDR2 sequences are SGHAT and FQNNGV. This CDR3 has 16 residues. CDR3 in amino acids: CASSLVFREYYNEQFF. The CDR3 DNA follows: TGTGCCAGCAGCTTAGTTTTCCGGGAGTATTACAATGAGCAGTTCTTC.

A single count supports this clone. V and J are TRBV5-4 and TRBJ2-3, with D perhaps TRBD1 (5 bases). V lost 7 bases and J 3 bases, leaving 15 bases between the germline ends. This CDR3 is 14 amino acids long. Germline-derived CDR1 and CDR2 are SGHNT and YYREEE (reference sequence). CDR3 bases: TGTGCCAGCTCAAACAGGTTCAGGACAGATACGCAGTATTTT. This translates into CASSNRFRTDTQYF. Combining the CDR3 with reference TRBV5-4 and TRBJ2-3 gives the whole variable domain ETGVTQSPTHLIKTRGQQVTLRCSSQSGHNTVSWYQQALGQGPQFIFQYYREEENGRGNFPPRFSGLQFPNYSSELNVNALELDDSALYLCASSNRFRTDTQYFGPGTRLTVL.

J is TRBJ2-3 and V is TRBV6-4, with 10 nucleotides matching TRBD1. With 6 bases clipped from V and 5 bases from J, the junction kept 8 bases outside the gene matches. Per germline, CDR1 MRHNA and CDR2 SNTAGT. There are 15 residues in the CDR3. The CDR3 spells CASRAGTGERDTQYF. In nucleotides, the CDR3 is TGTGCCAGCAGAGCCGGGACAGGGGAGCGAGATACGCAGTATTTT.

The chain is built from TRBV7-9 and TRBJ2-7, with D possibly being TRBD1 (6 bases). Looked up from germline, CDR1 is SEHNR and CDR2 is FQNEAQ (reference sequence). The ends were cut back, 1 base at V and 2 bases at J, with 9 bases in the middle. The CDR3 is 14 amino acids. CDR3 residues: CASSLVSGAYEQYF. CDR3 in DNA: TGTGCCAGCAGCTTAGTCTCAGGGGCCTACGAGCAGTACTTC.

This clone rates as medium-sized. V usage is TRBV6-5 and J usage is TRBJ1-2; 8 nucleotides align to TRBD1. Germline-derived CDR1 and CDR2 are MNHEY and SVGAGI. The CDR3 extends over 14 amino acids. The trim removed 5 bases at V and 6 bases at J, leaving 8 bases unmatched. The CDR3 sequence: CASSPQYRGNGYTF. The DNA for the CDR3 is TGTGCCAGCAGTCCACAGTACAGGGGGAATGGCTACACCTTC.

This clone was detected once. The same CDR3 arises from other DNA sequences in this sample as well. The chain links TRBV7-8 to TRBJ2-5, with TRBD2 identical over 7 bases. The CDR3 is 14 residues long. Germline CDR1 is SGHVS and CDR2 is FQNEAQ. The J segment lost 5 bases and the V segment lost 0 bases, leaving 3 bases of the junction unmatched. CDR3 in amino acids: CASSLAGRGETQYF. CDR3 bases: TGTGCCAGCAGCTTAGCGGGGAGGGGTGAGACCCAGTACTTC.

V and J are TRBV2 and TRBJ2-1; 8 bases align to TRBD2. This CDR3 is 15 amino acids long. Trimming cost V 11 bases and J 8 bases; bases outside gene matches: 17. CDR1 and CDR2 from the germline V gene are SNHLY and FYNNEI. The CDR3, as DNA: TGTGCCGGGGGGAGGAGCGGGGGCCGGGTGGATGAGCAGTTCTTC. As protein: CAGGRSGGRVDEQFF.

The chain uses TRBV19 and TRBJ1-5; 12 bases match TRBD1. From germline, CDR1 is LNHDA and CDR2 SQIVND (reference sequence). J was trimmed by 9 bases and V by 6 bases; bases with no gene match: 9. This CDR3 contains 15 residues. Written as DNA, the CDR3 is TGTGCCAGTAGAGGGACAGGGGGCCGCGAGGGGCCCCAGCATTTT. Translated, it gives CASRGTGGREGPQHF. The entire variable domain, with the rest obtained from reference TRBV19 and TRBJ1-5, is as follows: DGGITQSPKYLFRKEGQNVTLSCEQNLNHDAMYWYRQDPGQGLRLIYYSQIVNDFQKGDIAEGYSVSREKKESFPLTVTSAQKNPTAFYLCASRGTGGREGPQHFGDGTRLSIL.

The genes are TRBV29-1 and TRBJ2-1, with 7 bases identical to TRBD1. The V gene's germline CDR1 is SQVTM and CDR2 ANQGSEA. The CDR3 has 14 amino acids. J was trimmed by 8 bases and V by 4 bases; bases with no gene match: 11. CDR3 DNA sequence: TGCAGCGTTGCGGCGGCAGGGGGTTTGGATGAGCAGTTCTTC. This gives the protein CSVAAAGGLDEQFF.

V gene TRBV7-2 combines with J gene TRBJ2-7, with D possibly TRBD1 on 6 matching bases. The germline gives CDR1 SGHTA, CDR2 FQGNSA. Trimming took 5 bases from V and 9 from J, leaving 14 bases between them. This CDR3 is 12 amino acids long. The CDR3 nucleotides read TGTGCCAGCAGCGCTACAGGGCCGCGGCAGTACTTC. Translation: CASSATGPRQYF.

The rearrangement links TRBV7-9 to TRBJ2-7, with D possibly TRBD1 on 5 matching bases. Germline values: CDR1 SEHNR, CDR2 FQNEAQ (reference sequence). This CDR3 has 12 residues. Deletions cut 4 bases from V and 6 bases from J, with 10 bases between. CDR3 nucleotide sequence: TGTGCCAGCAGCTGGACACCTTCCGAGCAGTACTTC. It yields the protein CASSWTPSEQYF. The full variable domain, rest sourced from reference TRBV7-9 and TRBJ2-7, is DTGVSQNPRHKITKRGQNVTFRCDPISEHNRLYWYRQTLGQGPEFLTYFQNEAQLEKSRLLSDRFSAERPKGSFSTLEIQRTEQGDSAMYLCASSWTPSEQYFGPGTRLTVT.

The gene calls are TRBV30 and TRBJ2-4; possible D gene TRBD1, 6 bases. There are 12 residues in the CDR3. The V and J ends lost 3 bases and 6 bases respectively, with 9 bases between them. CDR1 is GTSNPN, CDR2 SVGIG, per germline (reference sequence). The CDR3 region is CAWRTGGNIQYF. The CDR3 bases are TGTGCCTGGAGGACAGGCGGAAACATTCAGTACTTC.

The chain uses TRBV7-3 and TRBJ1-1; unclear D gene. V gave up 9 bases and J gave up 1 base, with 12 bases separating them. The V gene's germline CDR1 is SGHTA and CDR2 FQGTGA. The CDR3 totals 13 residues. The CDR3 spells CASRRNSNTEAFF. In DNA form, the CDR3 reads TGTGCCAGTAGGCGGAATTCGAACACTGAAGCTTTCTTT.

The chain carries TRBV6-5 and TRBJ2-5, with 10 bases matching TRBD2. Trimming at V came to 2 bases and at J to 5 bases, leaving 8 bases not matched to a gene. CDR1 and CDR2 (germline): MNHEY, SVGAGI. The CDR3 covers 16 residues. In DNA form, the CDR3 reads TGTGCCAGCAGTTACCCAGAGCGGGGGGGCTCGGAGACCCAGTACTTC. This sequence encodes CASSYPERGGSETQYF.

V gene TRBV7-6 combines with J gene TRBJ2-1; possibly TRBD2 for D (6 bases). Trimming removed 4 bases at V and 2 bases at J, with 12 bases between. The germline gives CDR1 SGHVS, CDR2 FNYEAQ. This CDR3 contains 15 residues. CDR3 coding DNA: TGTGCCAGCAGCTCTCTTAGCGGCCCCTACAATGAGCAGTTCTTC. Translating gives CASSSLSGPYNEQFF.

The genes are TRBV18 and TRBJ2-7, with TRBD2 identical over 10 bases. The CDR3 has 15 residues. The V and J ends lost 5 bases and 0 bases, in that order; junction bases with no gene match: 4. The germline V gene encodes CDR1 KGHSH and CDR2 LQKENI. This chain's CDR3 is CASSFSGGSSYEQYF. In DNA, the CDR3 is TGTGCCAGCTCATTTAGCGGGGGGAGCTCCTACGAGCAGTACTTC.